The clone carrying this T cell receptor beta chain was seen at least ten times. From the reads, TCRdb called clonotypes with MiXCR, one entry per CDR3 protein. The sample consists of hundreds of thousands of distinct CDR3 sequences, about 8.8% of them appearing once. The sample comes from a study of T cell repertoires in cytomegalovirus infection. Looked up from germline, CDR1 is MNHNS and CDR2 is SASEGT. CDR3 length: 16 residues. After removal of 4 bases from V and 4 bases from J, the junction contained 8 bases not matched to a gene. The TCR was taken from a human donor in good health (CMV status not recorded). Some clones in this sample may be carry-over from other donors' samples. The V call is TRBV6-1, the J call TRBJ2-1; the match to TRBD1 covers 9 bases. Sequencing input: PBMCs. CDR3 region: CASSGRLDRGYNEQFF. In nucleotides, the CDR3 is TGTGCCAGCAGTGGGCGACTGGACAGGGGATACAATGAGCAGTTCTTC.